Presented here are 3 T cell receptor beta chains from one specimen sequenced in a study of CD8+CD57+ T cells in acquired aplastic anemia. Profiles of TCR beta VDJ and CDR3 were generated from a genomic DNA template. A single record per CDR3 protein comes from TCRdb applying MiXCR to the reads. The sample holds some 180,000 distinct CDR3 sequences; about 44% are singletons and the top ten take 10% to 15%. Sequencing was done on patients that had shown CD8+CD57+ cell expansion by flow cytometry. What was sequenced was sorted CD4+, CD8+, or CD8+CD57+ T cells (not recorded which) from PBMCs. The receptor set was obtained from a human donor with aplastic anemia.

Concerning this clonotype: Without the conserved terminal phenylalanine or tryptophan, this CDR3 likely stems from a read error. The J gene is TRBJ2-1, the V gene TRBV6-1, with D possibly matching TRBD2 (6 bases). V lost 7 bases to trimming and J lost 1 base, with 11 bases between them. The germline gives CDR1 MNHNS, CDR2 SASEGT. The CDR3 covers 14 residues. The CDR3 protein is CASTPGASYNEQFL. The CDR3 DNA reads TGTGCCAGCACTCCGGGAGCTTCCTACAATGAGCAGTTCCTC.

This clonotype was detected many times. The CDR3 bases are TGTGCCAGCAGCTTCTCCCAGGGAAATTCACCCCTCCACTTT. Translating it yields CASSFSQGNSPLHF. This chain uses TRBV7-9 with TRBJ1-6, with a weak D call TRBD1 (5 bases). The CDR3 length is 14 residues. V lost 3 bases and J 7 bases, leaving 10 bases between the germline ends. Germline V CDR1 and CDR2: SEHNR, FQNEAQ (reference sequence).

This clonotype was seen more than once but under ten times. One end of the junction does not line up with germline, which may come from a read error. V is TRBV29-1 and J is TRBJ2-7, with TRBD2 as a possible D gene (7 bases). CDR1 and CDR2 from the germline V gene are SQVTM and ANQGSEA. CDR3 length: 13 residues. In DNA, the CDR3 is TGCAGCGTTGTATCGGGGGGCTCCAACGAGCAGTACTTC. Its translation is CSVVSGGSNEQYF.